The 19 T cell receptor beta chains presented below share a single source sample, sequenced in a study of regulatory T cells in long-lasting Graves disease. Time point specified: newly diagnosed GD, antithyroid drugs for less than 3 months. The TCR library was made from RNA extracted from PBMCs. The TCR beta library used iRepertoire HTBI primers with Arm-PCR amplification of CDR3. Using its own MiXCR run on the multiplex PCR reads, TCRdb lists one record per CDR3 protein. The sample holds a few hundred thousand distinct CDR3 sequences, 12% seen once. The same specimen was also included in a second study, on T cells in Graves' hyperthyroidism and ophthalmopathy.

The sequencing used peripheral blood mononuclear cells (PBMCs), collected at new diagnosis, from a patient treated with antithyroid drugs. These receptors originate from a woman aged 18-29 years with Graves disease.

Only a few counts were recorded for this clonotype. The chain links TRBV30 to TRBJ1-6; D is undetermined. The germline V gene encodes CDR1 GTSNPN and CDR2 SVGIG (reference sequence). V lost 3 bases to trimming and J lost 7 bases, with 13 bases between them. CDR3 size: 14 residues. CDR3 region: CAWSAAGINSPLHF. The CDR3 DNA reads as TGTGCCTGGAGCGCAGCGGGGATCAATTCACCCCTCCACTTT. Supplemented by reference TRBV30 and TRBJ1-6, the full variable domain reads SQTIHQWPATLVQPVGSPLSLECTVEGTSNPNLYWYRQAAGRGLQLLFYSVGIGQISSEVPQNLSASRPQDRQFILSSKKLLLSDSGFYLCAWSAAGINSPLHFGNGTRLTVT.

The gene calls are TRBV4-3 and TRBJ1-3; D ambiguous. The CDR3 extends over 12 amino acids. Germline V CDR1 and CDR2: LGHNA, YSLEER. Trimming left V 0 bases short and J 8 bases short, with 5 bases between. The CDR3 region has the DNA TGCGCCAGCAGCCAAGATTTAGACACCATATATTTT. Encoded protein: CASSQDLDTIYF.

This clonotype was recorded at least ten times. The J gene is TRBJ1-5, the V gene TRBV2; TRBD1 agrees at 7 bases. Looked up from germline, CDR1 is SNHLY and CDR2 is FYNNEI. V was clipped by 5 bases and J by 5 bases; unmatched bases: 6. The CDR3 extends over 14 amino acids. Here the CDR3 reads CASSSRQGHQPQHF. The CDR3 DNA sequence: TGTGCCAGCAGTTCTCGACAGGGCCATCAGCCCCAGCATTTT.

Many counts were recorded for this clonotype. The chain carries TRBV15 and TRBJ1-2; perhaps TRBD1 as D (6 bases). CDR3 length: 22 residues. Germline assignment: CDR1 LNHNV and CDR2 YYDKDF (reference sequence). Trimming shortened V by 0 bases and J by 4 bases, and 33 bases separated the two germline ends. CDR3 loop: CATSREWGRSGYVIDYVYGYTF. The CDR3, as DNA: TGTGCCACCAGCAGAGAGTGGGGGCGATCGGGCTACGTGATCGACTACGTCTATGGCTACACCTTC.

A few counts support this clonotype. The chain couples TRBV7-9 to TRBJ2-1, with D unclear. The CDR3 totals 14 residues. CDR1 is SEHNR, CDR2 FQNEAQ, per germline (reference sequence). Trimming left V 1 base short and J 9 bases short, with 13 bases between. The CDR3 here is CASSLVLRLGEQFF. The CDR3 coding sequence is TGTGCCAGCAGCTTAGTACTACGTCTCGGTGAGCAGTTCTTC.

Many counts were recorded for this clonotype. V is TRBV3-1 and J is TRBJ2-1, with 9 bases aligning to TRBD2. Germline CDR1 and CDR2: LGHDT and YNNKEL (reference sequence). This CDR3 region has 16 residues. The V and J ends lost 4 bases and 6 bases, in that order; junction bases with no gene match: 10. The CDR3 loop reads CASSPKRLAGPNEQFF. The CDR3 DNA follows: TGTGCCAGCAGCCCAAAGCGGCTAGCGGGGCCCAATGAGCAGTTCTTC.

This clonotype has just a few counts. The J gene is TRBJ1-1, the V gene TRBV12-5; 10 nucleotides match TRBD1. Germline lookup yields CDR1 LGHNT and CDR2 FRNRAP. The CDR3 contains 15 residues. The J segment lost 9 bases and the V segment lost 1 base, leaving 8 bases of the junction unmatched. CDR3 in amino acids: CASGLGDRGKGKAFF. CDR3 DNA sequence: TGTGCTAGTGGTTTGGGGGACAGGGGAAAGGGAAAAGCTTTCTTT. Supplemented by reference TRBV12-5 and TRBJ1-1, the full variable domain reads DARVTQTPRHKVTEMGQEVTMRCQPILGHNTVFWYRQTMMQGLELLAYFRNRAPLDDSGMPKDRFSAEMPDATLATLKIQPSEPRDSAVYFCASGLGDRGKGKAFFGQGTRLTVV.

There are many counts of this clonotype. This rearrangement joins TRBV18 to TRBJ1-4, with 7 positions matching TRBD1. From germline, CDR1 is KGHSH and CDR2 LQKENI. The V segment lost 3 bases and the J segment 6 bases; nucleotides outside the gene matches: 7. There are 15 residues in the CDR3. The CDR3 bases are TGTGCCAGCTCACCCCCGACAGGGAGTGATGAAAAACTGTTTTTT. This encodes CASSPPTGSDEKLFF.

The V gene is TRBV12-3 or TRBV12-4, the J gene TRBJ1-2; D uncertain. CDR3 length: 12 amino acids. V dropped 3 bases and J dropped 7 bases, with 9 bases sitting between them. CDR3 in DNA: TGTGCCAGCAGTTTTACTGCTCTTGGCTACACCTTC. Protein: CASSFTALGYTF.

The rearrangement joins TRBV13 to TRBJ2-7, with TRBD1 matching over 9 bases. This CDR3 contains 13 residues. With 4 bases clipped from V and 7 bases from J, the junction kept 5 bases outside the gene matches. The V gene's germline CDR1 is PRHDT and CDR2 FYEKMQ (reference sequence). As DNA, the CDR3 is TGTGCCAGCAGCTCGACAGGGGGTATAGAGCAGTACTTC. It codes for CASSSTGGIEQYF.

V is TRBV7-9 and J is TRBJ2-7, with D possibly TRBD1 on 6 matching bases. The V and J ends lost 6 bases and 6 bases respectively, with 18 bases between them. From germline, CDR1 is SEHNR and CDR2 FQNEAQ (reference sequence). This CDR3 is built from 14 residues. The CDR3 sequence: CASSPPRGTREQYF. CDR3 nucleotides: TGTGCCAGCAGTCCCCCGAGGGGGACCCGCGAGCAGTACTTC.

This clonotype appeared many times. This chain links TRBV6-1 with TRBJ2-1; D unclear. CDR1 and CDR2 from the germline V gene are MNHNS and SASEGT. Trimming pared 5 bases from V and 4 bases from J, leaving 12 bases between. This CDR3 has 14 amino acids. The CDR3 is CASSPPGEYNEQFF. The CDR3 nucleotides read TGTGCCAGCAGTCCACCGGGCGAGTACAATGAGCAGTTCTTC.

This clonotype has only a few counts. V usage is TRBV6-1 and J usage is TRBJ1-1; D might be TRBD1 (5 bases). The length of the CDR3 is 14 residues. Between the trimmed V and J ends, which lost 7 bases and 4 bases, there was a span of 16 bases. Germline values: CDR1 MNHNS, CDR2 SASEGT. The DNA for the CDR3 is TGTGCCAGCAATCCGACCCAGGGCGGCACTGAAGCTTTCTTT. Translated: CASNPTQGGTEAFF.

This clonotype was seen at least ten times. J is TRBJ2-7 and V is TRBV28; TRBD2 matches at 8 bases. The CDR3 contains 14 residues. The junction had 5 bases not matched to a gene; V was cut back by 3 bases and J by 4 bases. Germline V CDR1 and CDR2: MDHEN, SYDVKM. The CDR3 reads CASSFGGLVYEQYF. The CDR3 DNA reads TGTGCCAGCAGTTTCGGGGGACTAGTTTACGAGCAGTACTTC.

This clonotype occurred many times. The J gene is TRBJ2-2, the V gene TRBV6-1; D is possibly TRBD2 (6 bases). The CDR3 contains 16 residues. V was cut by 6 bases and J by 5 bases, with 19 bases left in between. Germline CDR1 is MNHNS and CDR2 is SASEGT. DNA for the CDR3: TGTGCCAGCAGGGGACTTTCCTTGGTAGAGACCGGGGAGCTGTTTTTT. Its translation: CASRGLSLVETGELFF.

The rearrangement links TRBV19 to TRBJ1-2; TRBD1 agrees at 8 bases. The CDR3 consists of 16 residues. Germline values: CDR1 LNHDA, CDR2 SQIVND (reference sequence). The ends lost 4 bases at V and 3 bases at J; junction bases unmatched: 10. This CDR3 is CASSTGQGRFYYGYTF. The CDR3 nucleotides read TGTGCCAGTAGTACAGGACAGGGAAGGTTCTACTATGGCTACACCTTC.

This clonotype has ten or more counts. This chain connects TRBV20-1 to TRBJ2-5; 8 bases are a match to TRBD2. The CDR3 spans 15 residues. After removal of 0 bases from V and 2 bases from J, the junction contained 5 bases not matched to a gene. In germline, CDR1 is DFQATT, CDR2 SNEGSKA (reference sequence). The CDR3 protein is CSARDLQRGQETQYF. In nucleotides, the CDR3 is TGCAGTGCTAGAGATCTGCAGCGGGGGCAAGAGACCCAGTACTTC.

At least ten counts were recorded for this clonotype. This chain joins TRBV29-1 and TRBJ2-2; perhaps TRBD2 as D (5 bases). Trimming stripped 2 bases from V and 5 bases from J, with 12 bases between. This CDR3 is 14 amino acids long. The germline gives CDR1 SQVTM, CDR2 ANQGSEA. As DNA, the CDR3 is TGCAGCGTTGAATCTCCCCCGGGGACCGGGGAGCTGTTTTTT. Translated, it gives CSVESPPGTGELFF.

This clonotype was detected ten times or more. J is TRBJ1-5 and V is TRBV6-5; D unclear. Germline V gives CDR1 MNHEY, CDR2 SVGAGI. The V end lost 2 bases, the J end lost 0 bases, and 8 bases lay between the germline ends. This CDR3 is 15 amino acids long. For the CDR3, the DNA is TGTGCCAGCAGTTACGGGAAGCATAGCAATCAGCCCCAGCATTTT. Protein sequence: CASSYGKHSNQPQHF.